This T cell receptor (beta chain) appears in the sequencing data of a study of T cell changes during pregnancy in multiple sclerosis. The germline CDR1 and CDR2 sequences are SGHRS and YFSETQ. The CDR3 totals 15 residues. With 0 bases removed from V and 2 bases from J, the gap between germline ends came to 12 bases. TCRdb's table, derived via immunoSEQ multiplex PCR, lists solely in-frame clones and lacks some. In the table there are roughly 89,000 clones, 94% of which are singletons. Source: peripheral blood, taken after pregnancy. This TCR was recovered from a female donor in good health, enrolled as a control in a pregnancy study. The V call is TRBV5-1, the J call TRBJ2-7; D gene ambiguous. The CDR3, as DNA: TGCGCCAGCAGCTTGGGGTCTGTGAACACCTACGAGCAGTACTTC. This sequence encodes CASSLGSVNTYEQYF. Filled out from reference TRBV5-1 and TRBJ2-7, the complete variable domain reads KAGVTQTPRYLIKTRGQQVTLSCSPISGHRSVSWYQQTPGQGLQFLFEYFSETQRNKGNFPGRFSGRQFSNSRSEMNVSTLELGDSALYLCASSLGSVNTYEQYFGPGTRLTVT.